The clone carrying this T cell receptor beta chain was seen more than once but under ten times. Its specificity is unknown. Measured with immunoSEQ multiplex PCR; TCRdb has only the in-frame clones, and not every one. The data contain 150,000 to 200,000 clones, approximately 90% of them singletons. These data are taken from a study of T cell responses to AZD1222 COVID-19 vaccine. General observations from the study: Females outnumbered males among donors, who were mostly white British; clonal diversity was possibly underestimated.

Trimming took 5 bases from V and 5 from J; bases not matched to a gene: 5. CDR3 length equals 13 residues. Per germline, CDR1 SGHAT and CDR2 FQDESV (reference sequence). V usage is TRBV11-1 and J usage is TRBJ1-2; TRBD1 matches 7 bases. The source material was peripheral blood, sampled on day 0 of AZD1222 vaccination. The sequence was obtained from an adult in good health. This CDR3 is CASSRQGWYGYTF. The CDR3 DNA reads as TGTGCCAGCAGCCGACAGGGTTGGTATGGCTACACCTTC.